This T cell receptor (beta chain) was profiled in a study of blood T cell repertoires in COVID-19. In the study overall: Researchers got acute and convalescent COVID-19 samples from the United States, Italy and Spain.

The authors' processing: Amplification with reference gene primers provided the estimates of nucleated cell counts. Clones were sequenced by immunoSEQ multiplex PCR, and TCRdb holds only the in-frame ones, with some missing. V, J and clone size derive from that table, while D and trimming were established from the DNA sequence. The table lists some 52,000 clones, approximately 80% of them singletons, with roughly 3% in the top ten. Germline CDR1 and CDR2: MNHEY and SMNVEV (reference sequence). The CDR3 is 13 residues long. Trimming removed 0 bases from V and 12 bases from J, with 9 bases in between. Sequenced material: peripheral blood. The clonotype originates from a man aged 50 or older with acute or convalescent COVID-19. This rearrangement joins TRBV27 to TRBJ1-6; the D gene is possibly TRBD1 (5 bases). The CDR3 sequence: CASSLSTGQPLHF. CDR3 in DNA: TGTGCCAGCAGTTTATCGACCGGACAACCCCTCCACTTT.